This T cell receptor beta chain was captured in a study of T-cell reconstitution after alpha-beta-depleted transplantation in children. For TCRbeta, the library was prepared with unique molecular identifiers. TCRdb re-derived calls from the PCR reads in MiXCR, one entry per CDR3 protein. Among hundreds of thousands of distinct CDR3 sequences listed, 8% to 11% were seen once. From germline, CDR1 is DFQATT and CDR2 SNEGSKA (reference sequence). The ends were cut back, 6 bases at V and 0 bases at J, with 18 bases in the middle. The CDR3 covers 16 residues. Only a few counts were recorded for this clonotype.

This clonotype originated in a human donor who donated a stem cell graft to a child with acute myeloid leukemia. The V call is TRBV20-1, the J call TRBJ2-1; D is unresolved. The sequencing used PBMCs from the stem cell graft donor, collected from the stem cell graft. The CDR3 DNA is TGCAGTGCCCCGCGTCTAACGCCGAGCTCCTACAATGAGCAGTTCTTC. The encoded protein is CSAPRLTPSSYNEQFF.